Sequencing of this T cell receptor beta chain was carried out in a study of T cells after yellow fever vaccination. This clonotype appeared many times. The CDR3 runs 15 residues. The germline gives CDR1 DFQATT, CDR2 SNEGSKA (reference sequence). Between the trimmed V and J ends, which lost 4 bases and 4 bases, there was a span of 17 bases. TCRdb passed the 5' RACE reads through MiXCR, listing each CDR3 protein once. In the table there are under 350,000 distinct CDR3 sequences, approximately 4% of which are singletons. The sequenced sample was PBMCs, obtained 5 days after the yellow fever booster vaccination. This chain uses TRBV20-1 with TRBJ1-5; possible D gene TRBD1, 5 bases. The receptor was isolated from a man aged 18 to 35 who received the YFV17D yellow fever vaccine. Here the CDR3 DNA reads TGCAGTGCTATATCCGGGGCCGTAAAGAATCAGCCCCAGCATTTT. This gives the protein CSAISGAVKNQPQHF.